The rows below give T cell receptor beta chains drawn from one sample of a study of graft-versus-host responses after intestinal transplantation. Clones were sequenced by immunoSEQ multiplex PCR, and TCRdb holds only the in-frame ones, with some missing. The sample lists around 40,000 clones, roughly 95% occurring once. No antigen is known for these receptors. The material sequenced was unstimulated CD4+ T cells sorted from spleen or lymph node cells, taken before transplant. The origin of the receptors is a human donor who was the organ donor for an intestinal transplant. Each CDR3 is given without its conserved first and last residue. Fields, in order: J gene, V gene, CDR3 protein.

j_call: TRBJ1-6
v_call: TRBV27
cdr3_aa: ASSGGSYNSPLH

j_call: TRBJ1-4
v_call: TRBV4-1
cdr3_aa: ASSQGARSATNEKLF

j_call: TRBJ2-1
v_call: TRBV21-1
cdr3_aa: ASSKGGSGGKAYNEQF

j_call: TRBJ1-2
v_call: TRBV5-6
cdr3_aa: ASSLDGAARGYT

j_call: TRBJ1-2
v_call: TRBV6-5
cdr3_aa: ASSYSYRGSNYGYT

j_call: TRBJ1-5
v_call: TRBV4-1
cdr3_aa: ASSQVPNQGNQH

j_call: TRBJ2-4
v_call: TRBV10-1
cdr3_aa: ASSGLAKNIQY

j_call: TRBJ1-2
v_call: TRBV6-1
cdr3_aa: ASSGVYGYT

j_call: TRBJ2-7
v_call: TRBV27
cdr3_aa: ASSLSWTGLTYEQY

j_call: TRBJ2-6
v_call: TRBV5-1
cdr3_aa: ASSLAGTRRSGANVLT

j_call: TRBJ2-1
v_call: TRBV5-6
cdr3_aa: ASSLGGGYNEQF

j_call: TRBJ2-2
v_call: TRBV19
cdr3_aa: ASSTTGNTGELF

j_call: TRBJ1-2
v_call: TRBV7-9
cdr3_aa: ASSPVGAYGYT

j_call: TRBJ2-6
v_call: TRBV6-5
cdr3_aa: ASSYRGSGANVLT

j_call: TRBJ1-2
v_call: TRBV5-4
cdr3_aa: ASSLDGGYGYT

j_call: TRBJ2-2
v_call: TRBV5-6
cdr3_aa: ASSPGAGGNTGELF

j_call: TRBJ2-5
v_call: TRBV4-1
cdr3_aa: ASSQVTGRTQY

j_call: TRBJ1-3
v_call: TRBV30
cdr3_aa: AWSVPAGNTIY

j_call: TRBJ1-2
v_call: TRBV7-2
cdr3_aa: ASSFTGDYGYT

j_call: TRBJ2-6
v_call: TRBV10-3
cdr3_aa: AISEGGPGSGANVLT

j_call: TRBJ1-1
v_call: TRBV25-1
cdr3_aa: ASSDIWGRTEAF

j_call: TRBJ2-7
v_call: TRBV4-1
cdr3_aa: ASSLDRDRGYEQY

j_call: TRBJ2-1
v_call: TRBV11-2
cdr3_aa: ASSLDRINEQF

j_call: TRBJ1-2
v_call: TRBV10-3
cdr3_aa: AISVDGYNYGYT

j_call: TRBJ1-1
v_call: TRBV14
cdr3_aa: ASSQDHGRENTEAF

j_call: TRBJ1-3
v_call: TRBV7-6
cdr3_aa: ASSSTGPSSGNTIY

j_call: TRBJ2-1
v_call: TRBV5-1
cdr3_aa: ASRSDSGGEQF

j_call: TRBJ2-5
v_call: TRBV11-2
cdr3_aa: ASSLLLAGGPRETQY

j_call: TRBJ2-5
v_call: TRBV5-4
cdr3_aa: ASSLDRGETQY

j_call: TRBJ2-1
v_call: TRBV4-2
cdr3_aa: ASSQGTLGWGRANEQF

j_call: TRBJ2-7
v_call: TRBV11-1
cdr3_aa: ASSRDITYEQY

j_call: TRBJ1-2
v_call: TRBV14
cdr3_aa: ASSPRTGGYGYT

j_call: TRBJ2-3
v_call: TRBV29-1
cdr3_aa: SVLIADTQY

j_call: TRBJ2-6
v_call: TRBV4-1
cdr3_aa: ASSQLPAGGPTSSGANVLT

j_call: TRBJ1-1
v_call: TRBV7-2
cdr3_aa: ASSLVASGGPTEAF

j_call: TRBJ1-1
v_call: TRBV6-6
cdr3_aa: ASGLRALNTEAF

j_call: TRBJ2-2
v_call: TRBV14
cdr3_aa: ASSQDWDREVTGELF

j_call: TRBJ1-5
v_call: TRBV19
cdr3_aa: ASSKGLGINQPQH

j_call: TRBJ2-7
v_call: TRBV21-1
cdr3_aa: ASSKGASGASYEQY

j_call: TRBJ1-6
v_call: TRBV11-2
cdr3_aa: ASSLGQGHNSPLH

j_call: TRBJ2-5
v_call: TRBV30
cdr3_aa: AWSQGFQETQY

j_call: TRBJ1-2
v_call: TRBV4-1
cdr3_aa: ASSGGEGYGYT

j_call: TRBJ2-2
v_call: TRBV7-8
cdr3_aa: ASSPRGRGGANTGELF

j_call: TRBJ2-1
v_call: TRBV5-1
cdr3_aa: ASTITSGGLGEQF

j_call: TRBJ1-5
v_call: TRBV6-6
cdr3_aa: ASSYSWTGPQPQH

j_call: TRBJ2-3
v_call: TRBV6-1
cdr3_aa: ASSGPGGGLGTDTQY

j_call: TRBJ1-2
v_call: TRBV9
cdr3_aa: ASSVGQGNYGYT

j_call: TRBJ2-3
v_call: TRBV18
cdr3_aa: ASSPTQSTDTQY

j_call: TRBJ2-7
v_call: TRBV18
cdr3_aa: ASSDVELEAEQY

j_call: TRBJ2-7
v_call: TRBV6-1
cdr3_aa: ASSEWTLGVYEQY

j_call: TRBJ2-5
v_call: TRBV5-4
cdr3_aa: ASSLRSQGETQY

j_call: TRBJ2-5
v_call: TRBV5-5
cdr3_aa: ASSSGQGLLQETQY

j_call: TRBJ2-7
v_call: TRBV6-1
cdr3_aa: ASSEASRVLGQY

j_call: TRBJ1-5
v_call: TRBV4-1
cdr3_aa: ASSQAQGAGQPQH

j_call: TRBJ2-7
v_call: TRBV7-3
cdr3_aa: ASSLSPGGSYEQY